The next 24 T cell receptor beta chains were all read from a single sample in a study of cytomegalovirus exposure and HLA in healthy donors. Primers included in the PCR were 60 Vbeta and 13 Jbeta primers. Generated by immunoSEQ multiplex PCR, the TCRdb table keeps only in-frame clones and is missing some. The sample carries roughly 100,000 clones, over 65% recorded once. Sequencing was performed on PBMCs. The receptors come from a man in his forties in good health and CMV-seronegative.

The chain carries TRBV4-3 and TRBJ2-1; 11 bases are shared with TRBD2. The germline gives CDR1 LGHNA, CDR2 YSLEER. Unmatched junction bases numbered 6, after V lost 3 bases and J lost 8 bases. The CDR3 loop spans 15 amino acids. CDR3 in DNA: TGCGCCAGCAGCCACCTAGCGGGGGGTATTTATGAGCAGTTCTTC. Its protein product is CASSHLAGGIYEQFF.

J is TRBJ1-1 and V is TRBV7-9, with D possibly being TRBD1 (5 bases). The CDR3 has 16 residues. Germline V gene lookup returns CDR1 SEHNR and CDR2 FQNEAQ (reference sequence). The V and J ends lost 5 bases and 0 bases respectively, with 16 bases between them. In DNA form, the CDR3 reads TGTGCCAGCAGCCTAAAGGGGCCTAGGCTGAACACTGAAGCTTTCTTT. Translating gives CASSLKGPRLNTEAFF.

V usage is TRBV19 and J usage is TRBJ1-1, with TRBD1 as a possible D gene (5 bases). The CDR3 has 14 residues. The germline gives CDR1 LNHDA, CDR2 SQIVND (reference sequence). The V gene lost 8 bases and the J gene lost 3 bases, with 16 bases spanning the gap. The CDR3 DNA reads TGTGCCAGTTCTCAGGCGCGGGGGGACACTGAAGCTTTCTTT. It is translated as CASSQARGDTEAFF.

The chain employs TRBV7-3 and TRBJ2-1; 7 nucleotides agree with TRBD1. With 6 bases clipped from V and 4 bases from J, the junction kept 9 bases outside the gene matches. The CDR3 is 15 amino acids. Germline CDR1 reads SGHTA; CDR2 reads FQGTGA. CDR3 bases: TGTGCCAGCAGTCCACAGGGGTTACCTTACAATGAGCAGTTCTTC. It is translated as CASSPQGLPYNEQFF.

The CDR3 sequence: CASSLGAGSNQPQHF. CDR3 sequence (DNA): TGTGCCAGCAGCTTGGGGGCAGGGAGCAATCAGCCCCAGCATTTT. The chain joins TRBV5-4 to TRBJ1-5, with TRBD1 as a possible D gene (5 bases). The germline V gene encodes CDR1 SGHNT and CDR2 YYREEE (reference sequence). CDR3 size: 15 residues. V was trimmed by 0 bases and J by 1 base, leaving 8 bases between them.

V and J are TRBV4-1 and TRBJ1-5; D is undetermined. Germline values: CDR1 MGHRA, CDR2 YSYEKL. Trimming removed 8 bases at V and 4 bases at J, with 12 bases between. The CDR3 length is 13 residues. The CDR3 nucleotides are TGCGCCAGCTCCCGGGTTAGGAATCAGCCCCAGCATTTT. It encodes CASSRVRNQPQHF.

V and J are TRBV5-1 and TRBJ2-3; 9 positions agree with TRBD2. V was clipped by 5 bases and J by 2 bases; unmatched bases: 6. This CDR3 contains 15 residues. In germline, CDR1 is SGHRS, CDR2 YFSETQ. Here the CDR3 reads CASSLQRGVTDTQYF. The CDR3 DNA sequence: TGCGCCAGCAGTTTACAGCGGGGGGTCACAGATACGCAGTATTTT.

This sequence joins TRBV29-1 and TRBJ2-2, with 8 positions matching TRBD1. The CDR3 extends over 14 amino acids. The trim removed 6 bases at V and 7 bases at J, leaving 10 bases unmatched. The germline V gene encodes CDR1 SQVTM and CDR2 ANQGSEA. The CDR3 DNA is TGCAGCGTCAAATCAGGGGGCGCGGGCGGGGAGCTGTTTTTT. Protein: CSVKSGGAGGELFF.

V and J are TRBV7-8 and TRBJ1-5, with a possible D match to TRBD1 (6 bases). The germline V gene has CDR1 SGHVS and CDR2 FQNEAQ. The CDR3 spans 14 residues. The V end lost 3 bases, the J end lost 4 bases, and 10 bases lay between the germline ends. CDR3 nucleotides: TGTGCCAGCAGCTTCGGGCAGGGGAATCAGCCCCAGCATTTT. Translated, it gives CASSFGQGNQPQHF.

The chain has TRBV18 and TRBJ2-7, with a tentative D call TRBD2 (6 bases). The CDR3 is 14 amino acids. V lost 4 bases and J lost 6, with 16 bases in between. Per the germline V gene, CDR1 is KGHSH and CDR2 is LQKENI. The chain's CDR3 is CASSLPGPGGEQYF. Here the CDR3 DNA reads TGTGCCAGCTCACTTCCGGGACCCGGGGGCGAGCAGTACTTC. Together with reference TRBV18 and TRBJ2-7, the CDR3 gives the full variable domain: NAGVMQNPRHLVRRRGQEARLRCSPMKGHSHVYWYRQLPEEGLKFMVYLQKENIIDESGMPKERFSAEFPKEGPSILRIQQVVRGDSAAYFCASSLPGPGGEQYFGPGTRLTVT.

The J gene is TRBJ2-3, the V gene TRBV6-6, with 9 bases lining up with TRBD1. V lost 5 bases to trimming and J lost 6 bases; unmatched junction nucleotides: 9. Per the germline V gene, CDR1 is MNHNY and CDR2 is SVGAGI (reference sequence). This CDR3 comprises 15 residues. CDR3 sequence (DNA): TGTGCCAGCAGTCCCGGGGACAGGGATCTGGATACGCAGTATTTT. It yields the protein CASSPGDRDLDTQYF.

The chain combines TRBV6-5 with TRBJ2-7, with D maybe TRBD1 (6 bases). V was trimmed by 5 bases and J by 5 bases, leaving 10 bases between them. The CDR3 totals 12 residues. Germline CDR1 and CDR2: MNHEY and SVGAGI. The CDR3 is CASSKQGNEQYF. For the CDR3, the DNA is TGTGCCAGCAGTAAGCAGGGGAACGAGCAGTACTTC.

The chain has TRBV5-1 and TRBJ2-1; TRBD1 aligns across 8 bases. Germline values: CDR1 SGHRS, CDR2 YFSETQ. This CDR3 spans 14 amino acids. Germline trimming cut 1 base from V and 6 bases from J; bases unmatched to any gene: 3. The CDR3 DNA sequence: TGCGCCAGCAGCTTGACCAGGGGGCCCAATGAGCAGTTCTTC. It encodes CASSLTRGPNEQFF.

The chain links TRBV7-8 to TRBJ1-2; D gene uncertain. Trimming removed 5 bases at V and 4 bases at J, with 11 bases between. Germline V gene data show CDR1 as SGHVS and CDR2 as FQNEAQ. CDR3 length equals 13 residues. CDR3 residues: CASSPSGSYGYTF. The CDR3 DNA reads as TGTGCCAGCAGCCCGAGCGGCAGCTATGGCTACACCTTC.

V gene TRBV4-1 combines with J gene TRBJ1-2; 11 nucleotides agree with TRBD1. The length of the CDR3 is 15 residues. From germline, CDR1 is MGHRA and CDR2 YSYEKL. Trimming took 4 bases from V and 2 from J; bases not matched to a gene: 3. CDR3 amino acids: CASSLGQGANYGYTF. CDR3 nucleotides: TGCGCCAGCAGCCTTGGACAGGGGGCGAACTATGGCTACACCTTC.

This chain joins TRBV13 and TRBJ2-7; 7 nucleotides agree with TRBD2. CDR1 is PRHDT and CDR2 is FYEKMQ in the germline V gene (reference sequence). J lost 4 bases, V lost 3 bases, and 3 bases had no gene match. The CDR3 spans 13 residues. Written as DNA, the CDR3 is TGTGCCAGCAGCTTTGGGCGGGGGTACGAGCAGTACTTC. The encoded protein is CASSFGRGYEQYF.

V gene TRBV6-5 combines with J gene TRBJ1-2; TRBD1 aligns across 8 bases. The CDR3 totals 15 residues. Germline V gene lookup returns CDR1 MNHEY and CDR2 SVGAGI. The junction had 10 bases not matched to a gene; V was cut back by 10 bases and J by 0 bases. The CDR3 nucleotides are TGTGCCACGTCAGGGGGCACAGTTTCTAACTATGGCTACACCTTC. Protein: CATSGGTVSNYGYTF.

The chain couples TRBV7-2 to TRBJ2-1; 9 bases match TRBD1. V trimming: 4 bases; J trimming: 7 bases; junction bases outside the gene matches: 8. Germline V gene data show CDR1 as SGHTA and CDR2 as FQGNSA. This CDR3 comprises 15 residues. CDR3 bases: TGTGCCAGCAGCTACCGGACAGGGGAACGGAATGAGCAGTTCTTC. This gives the protein CASSYRTGERNEQFF.

In this sample, this clone is medium-sized. The chain is built from TRBV28 and TRBJ2-5; D might be TRBD1 (5 bases). V was cut by 3 bases and J by 2 bases, with 10 bases left in between. CDR1 and CDR2 from the germline V gene are MDHEN and SYDVKM. The CDR3 runs to 14 residues. CDR3 region: CASSFDDSQETQYF. The CDR3 DNA reads TGTGCCAGCAGTTTTGATGACAGTCAAGAGACCCAGTACTTC.

The chain recombines TRBV28 with TRBJ1-2, with 10 bases matching TRBD1. This CDR3 contains 13 residues. Germline V gives CDR1 MDHEN, CDR2 SYDVKM. V lost 11 bases, J lost 4 bases, and 7 bases stayed unmatched. The CDR3, as DNA: TGTGCCTCAGGGACAGGGGAAATCTATGGCTACACCTTC. It is translated as CASGTGEIYGYTF.

This rearrangement joins TRBV21-1 to TRBJ2-7; the D segment call TRBD2 is taken from the table without a DNA check. TRBV21-1 has pseudogene status. The length of the CDR3 is 16 residues. Written as DNA, the CDR3 is TGTGCCAGCAGCAAAATAGGCGGTGACGGAGACTACGAGCAGTACTTC. Translated: CASSKIGGDGDYEQYF.

This chain links TRBV27 with TRBJ1-5, with D hard to call. V lost 5 bases to trimming and J lost 4 bases, with 18 bases between them. Germline V gives CDR1 MNHEY, CDR2 SMNVEV (reference sequence). The CDR3 loop spans 16 amino acids. The CDR3 spells CASSRTGPPKNQPQHF. The DNA for the CDR3 is TGTGCCAGCAGTCGAACCGGTCCTCCGAAGAATCAGCCCCAGCATTTT.

This clone was counted a few times. The DNA for the CDR3 is TGTGCCAGCAGGGACAGGGTCAACACCGGGGAGCTGTTTTTT. It translates to CASRDRVNTGELFF. The chain has TRBV2 and TRBJ2-2, with 8 nucleotides matching TRBD1. Germline values: CDR1 SNHLY, CDR2 FYNNEI. The V gene end was trimmed by 6 bases and the J gene end by 2 bases; junction bases not matched to a gene: 2. This CDR3 spans 14 amino acids.

V gene TRBV4-1 combines with J gene TRBJ1-1, with 8 bases identical to TRBD1. The V gene end was trimmed by 3 bases and the J gene end by 8 bases; junction bases not matched to a gene: 11. This CDR3 contains 15 residues. Germline V gives CDR1 MGHRA, CDR2 YSYEKL. The CDR3 coding sequence is TGCGCCAGCAGCCAGGTGGACAGGGTGATGCAAGAAGCTTTCTTT. Translated, it gives CASSQVDRVMQEAFF.